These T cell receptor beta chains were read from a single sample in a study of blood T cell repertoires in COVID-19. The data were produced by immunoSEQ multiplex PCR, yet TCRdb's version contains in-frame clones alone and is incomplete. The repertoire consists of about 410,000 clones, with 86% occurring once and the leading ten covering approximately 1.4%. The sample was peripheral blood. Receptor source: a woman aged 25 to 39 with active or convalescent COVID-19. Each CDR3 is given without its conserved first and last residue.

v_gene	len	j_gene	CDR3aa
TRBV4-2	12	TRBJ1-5	ASSGRGFDEPQH
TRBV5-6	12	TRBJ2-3	ASSLGASTDTQY
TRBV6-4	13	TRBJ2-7	ASSAEGTGSYEQY
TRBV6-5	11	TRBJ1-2	ASSRGGVYGYT
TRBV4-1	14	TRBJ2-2	ASSQDPGTGAGELF
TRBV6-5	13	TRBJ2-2	ASSLAGGSSGELF
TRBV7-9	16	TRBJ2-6	ASSLKWAGPPGANVLT
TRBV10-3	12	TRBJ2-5	ATFSGDGGETQY
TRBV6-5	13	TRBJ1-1	ASSYSTGLNTEAF
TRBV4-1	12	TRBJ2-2	ASSLHQANGELF
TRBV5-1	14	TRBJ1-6	ASSLEQRSAGSPLH
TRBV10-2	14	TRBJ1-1	ATIPGAGVGNTEAF
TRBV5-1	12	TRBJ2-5	ASSQQGYQETQY
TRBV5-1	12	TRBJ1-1	ASSQGGLVTEAF
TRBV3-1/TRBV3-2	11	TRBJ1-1	ASGQGAGTEAF
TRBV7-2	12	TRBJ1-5	ASSLMGGAQPQH
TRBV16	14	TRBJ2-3	ASSHTRRERGDTQY
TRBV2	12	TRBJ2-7	ASRSLAEYYEQY
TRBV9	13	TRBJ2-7	ASSVPGQGAYEQY
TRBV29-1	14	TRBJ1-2	SVETAQDQGDYGYT
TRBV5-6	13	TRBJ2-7	ASSPVSAVPYEQY
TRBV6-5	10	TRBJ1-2	ASTDRGYGYT
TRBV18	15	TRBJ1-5	ASSPSAEGGNNQPQH
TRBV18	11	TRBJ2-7	ASSPVEAGEQY
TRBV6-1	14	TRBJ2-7	ASSAVGQDGTYEQY
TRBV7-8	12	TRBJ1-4	ASSLDRWNEKLF
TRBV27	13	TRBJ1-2	ASSSSVAGGYGYT
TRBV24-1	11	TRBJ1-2	ATSEGATGGYT
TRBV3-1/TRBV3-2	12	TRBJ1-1	ASSQDSGYTEAF
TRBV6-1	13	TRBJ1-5	ASSEGQGAGQPQH
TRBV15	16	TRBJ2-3	ATSRESSGRAGWDTQY
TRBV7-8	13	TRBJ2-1	ASNTKGLATNEQF
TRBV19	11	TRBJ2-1	ASSIDQEGQKF
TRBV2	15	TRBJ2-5	ASSAALSGGNQETQY
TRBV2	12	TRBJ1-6	ASKGGQGKAPLH
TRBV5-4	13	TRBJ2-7	ASSLALAGPTEQY
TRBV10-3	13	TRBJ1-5	AISVNREASQPQH
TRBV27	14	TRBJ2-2	ASSFRLAGNTGELF
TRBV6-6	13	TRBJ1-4	ASSLPGGGNEKLF
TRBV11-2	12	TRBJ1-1	ASSLDSGQGGAF
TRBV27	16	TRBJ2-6	ASTFPGHRISGANVLT